This passage covers 21 T cell receptor beta chains from one sample sequenced in a study of T cells in Graves' hyperthyroidism and ophthalmopathy. Amplified TCR beta CDR3 regions derived from RNA transcripts. RT-PCR in the first round (using the HTBI primer set) targeted the TCR CDR3. TCRdb itself ran the multiplex PCR reads through MiXCR, one entry per CDR3 protein. The sample lists about 690,000 distinct CDR3 sequences, around 15% occurring once. The sequenced sample consisted of blood. The receptors originated from a man in his fifties or sixties with Graves' hyperthyroidism.

The V and J genes are TRBV29-1 and TRBJ1-1; 8 bases are a match to TRBD1. Trimming took 5 bases from V and 1 from J; bases not matched to a gene: 6. In germline, CDR1 is SQVTM, CDR2 ANQGSEA. The CDR3 contains 14 residues. In nucleotides, the CDR3 is TGCAGCGTTACAGGGGGGACAACGAACACTGAAGCTTTCTTT. This codes for CSVTGGTTNTEAFF.

This clonotype was observed a handful of times. This may be a read error: a much more frequent sequence differs by one nucleotide. The CDR3 spells CASSTQGRLGYGCTF. CDR3 bases: TGTGCCAGCAGTACTCAGGGACGTCTCGGCTATGGCTGCACCTTC. The chain combines TRBV28 with TRBJ1-2, with D perhaps TRBD1 (5 bases). The CDR3 is 15 residues long. Germline CDR1 and CDR2: MDHEN and SYDVKM.

The V gene is TRBV7-2, the J gene TRBJ2-2; 8 nucleotides match TRBD1. Germline values: CDR1 SGHTA, CDR2 FQGNSA. V lost 5 bases to trimming and J lost 4 bases; unmatched junction nucleotides: 6. The CDR3 spans 15 residues. The CDR3 spells CASSRQGRATGELFF. CDR3 DNA: TGTGCCAGCAGCCGACAGGGGCGGGCCACCGGGGAGCTGTTTTTT.

This clonotype has ten or more counts. The chain links TRBV2 to TRBJ2-3; D might be TRBD1 or TRBD2, each matching 5 bases. In germline, CDR1 is SNHLY, CDR2 FYNNEI. V dropped 2 bases and J dropped 9 bases, with 12 bases sitting between them. The CDR3 runs to 13 residues. This CDR3 reads CASSEWVGDTQYF. CDR3 nucleotide sequence: TGTGCCAGCAGTGAATGGGTAGGGGACACGCAGTATTTT.

The V call is TRBV19, the J call TRBJ2-2; 14 positions agree with TRBD2. This CDR3 has 16 amino acids. After removal of 7 bases from V and 8 bases from J, the junction contained 9 bases not matched to a gene. Germline CDR1 LNHDA, CDR2 SQIVND (reference sequence). The CDR3 loop is CASNSGLAGGVGELFF. DNA for the CDR3: TGTGCCAGTAACTCCGGACTAGCGGGAGGAGTGGGGGAGCTGTTTTTT.

The chain employs TRBV7-2 and TRBJ2-7, with a tentative D call TRBD1 (6 bases). The V end was cut by 3 bases, the J end by 2 bases, with 8 bases between. CDR1 and CDR2 from the germline V gene are SGHTA and FQGNSA. This CDR3 comprises 13 residues. CDR3 residues: CASSFDRTYEQYF. The DNA of the CDR3 is TGTGCCAGCAGCTTTGACAGGACCTACGAGCAGTACTTC.

This clonotype showed up many times. The rearrangement joins TRBV5-1 to TRBJ1-1, with D perhaps TRBD1 (5 bases). V dropped 0 bases and J dropped 5 bases, with 17 bases sitting between them. Germline assignment: CDR1 SGHRS and CDR2 YFSETQ. This CDR3 region has 16 residues. The CDR3 nucleotides are TGCGCCAGCAGCTTGGAAGGAGGGTCAGGGAGGACTGAAGCTTTCTTT. Translation gives CASSLEGGSGRTEAFF.

Many counts were recorded for this clonotype. The CDR3 nucleotides read TGTGCCAGCAGCCGCCGGGACCTAAATGAGCAGTTCTTC. It codes for CASSRRDLNEQFF. V is TRBV7-9 and J is TRBJ2-1; D may match TRBD1 or TRBD2 (5 bases each). V dropped 5 bases and J dropped 7 bases, with 12 bases sitting between them. This CDR3 comprises 13 residues. CDR1 is SEHNR and CDR2 is FQNEAQ in the germline V gene (reference sequence).

This clonotype has just a few counts. The chain is built from TRBV28 and TRBJ1-1; TRBD1 matches at 9 bases. The V gene end was trimmed by 4 bases and the J gene end by 3 bases; junction bases not matched to a gene: 9. This CDR3 region has 16 residues. Germline CDR1 reads MDHEN; CDR2 reads SYDVKM. CDR3 nucleotide sequence: TGTGCCAGCAGTTCCCCTGCGGGACAGGGTCACACTGAAGCTTTCTTT. Translated, it gives CASSSPAGQGHTEAFF.

The rearrangement links TRBV6-1 to TRBJ2-1; TRBD1 matches 8 bases. Germline trimming cut 2 bases from V and 5 bases from J; bases unmatched to any gene: 5. Germline V gives CDR1 MNHNS, CDR2 SASEGT. This CDR3 comprises 15 residues. CDR3 DNA sequence: TGTGCCAGCAGTGAAACCGGGACAGGAAACAATGAGCAGTTCTTC. Encoded protein: CASSETGTGNNEQFF.

V is TRBV19 and J is TRBJ1-3; D possibly corresponds to TRBD1 (6 bases). V lost 4 bases, J lost 0 bases, and 13 bases lay in between. The CDR3 contains 16 residues. The germline V gene encodes CDR1 LNHDA and CDR2 SQIVND (reference sequence). CDR3 residues: CASSKQGSGSGNTIYF. CDR3 DNA sequence: TGTGCCAGTAGTAAACAGGGTAGCGGCTCTGGAAACACCATATATTTT. Filled out from reference TRBV19 and TRBJ1-3, the complete variable domain reads DGGITQSPKYLFRKEGQNVTLSCEQNLNHDAMYWYRQDPGQGLRLIYYSQIVNDFQKGDIAEGYSVSREKKESFPLTVTSAQKNPTAFYLCASSKQGSGSGNTIYFGEGSWLTVV.

The CDR3 is CASSSGGAQTDTQYF. CDR3 in DNA: TGTGCCAGCAGCTCAGGGGGGGCGCAGACAGATACGCAGTATTTT. The chain joins TRBV7-8 to TRBJ2-3; D possibly uses TRBD1 or TRBD2 (7 bases each). The V end lost 4 bases, the J end lost 3 bases, and 14 bases lay between the germline ends. The CDR3 has 15 amino acids. The germline CDR1 and CDR2 sequences are SGHVS and FQNEAQ.

In this sample, this clonotype turned up a few times. A much more abundant neighbour one base away suggests this may be a read error. This chain connects TRBV30 to TRBJ1-1; tentatively, D is TRBD1 (6 bases). Between the trimmed V and J ends, which lost 3 bases and 3 bases, there was a span of 11 bases. Germline V gene data show CDR1 as GTSNPN and CDR2 as SVGIG (reference sequence). The CDR3 has 13 amino acids. CDR3 region: CAWRSQGYTEAFF. The CDR3 bases are TGTGCCTGGAGATCACAGGGCTACACTGAAGCTTTCTTT.

This clonotype was counted many times. This chain joins TRBV30 and TRBJ2-7; 7 bases line up with TRBD2. Germline trimming cut 3 bases from V and 3 bases from J; bases unmatched to any gene: 5. Germline values: CDR1 GTSNPN, CDR2 SVGIG (reference sequence). CDR3 length: 13 amino acids. CDR3 nucleotide sequence: TGTGCCTGGAGACGGGGACTAAGCTACGAGCAGTACTTC. It yields the protein CAWRRGLSYEQYF.

V is TRBV9 and J is TRBJ1-3; D not certain. This CDR3 contains 15 residues. V lost 0 bases to trimming and J lost 2 bases, with 9 bases between them. Germline V gives CDR1 SGDLS, CDR2 YYNGEE. In DNA, the CDR3 is TGTGCCAGCAGCGTAGAAGGGAATGCTGGAAACACCATATATTTT. Translated: CASSVEGNAGNTIYF.

This clonotype was counted ten times or more. This CDR3 is CASSFLGTSGIETQYF. The CDR3, as DNA: TGTGCCAGCAGTTTCCTCGGGACTAGCGGGATAGAGACCCAGTACTTC. This chain joins TRBV12-3 or TRBV12-4 and TRBJ2-5; TRBD2 agrees at 13 bases. This CDR3 spans 16 amino acids. V trimming: 3 bases; J trimming: 4 bases; junction bases outside the gene matches: 5.

The sample holds many counts of this clonotype. This chain connects TRBV5-1 to TRBJ2-3; no firm D call. CDR3 length equals 15 residues. Germline V CDR1 and CDR2: SGHRS, YFSETQ. Trimming took 1 base from V and 0 from J, leaving 9 bases between them. The CDR3 nucleotides are TGCGCCAGCAGCTTGCGCGGAAGAAGCACAGATACGCAGTATTTT. Its translation is CASSLRGRSTDTQYF.

This rearrangement joins TRBV7-9 to TRBJ1-4, with D hard to call. The germline CDR1 and CDR2 sequences are SEHNR and FQNEAQ (reference sequence). The CDR3 runs to 16 residues. V gave up 5 bases and J gave up 2 bases, with 15 bases separating them. CDR3 DNA: TGTGCCAGCAGCCCGGTCCACCCCTCGACTAATGAAAAACTGTTTTTT. This encodes CASSPVHPSTNEKLFF.

The genes are TRBV7-9 and TRBJ1-2, with TRBD1 as a possible D gene (6 bases). This CDR3 region has 14 residues. Germline V lookup: CDR1 SEHNR, CDR2 FQNEAQ (reference sequence). Trimming shortened V by 4 bases and J by 6 bases, and 15 bases separated the two germline ends. The CDR3 sequence is CASSYQGQGNGYTF. For the CDR3, the DNA is TGTGCCAGCAGCTATCAGGGGCAGGGAAATGGCTACACCTTC.

This clonotype was picked up many times. The rearrangement links TRBV2 to TRBJ2-2; 11 bases are a match to TRBD2. Germline V gene data show CDR1 as SNHLY and CDR2 as FYNNEI. There are 17 residues in the CDR3. J was trimmed by 5 bases and V by 4 bases; bases with no gene match: 9. The CDR3: CASSGLAGRYLTGELFF. In nucleotides, the CDR3 is TGTGCCAGCAGTGGACTAGCGGGACGGTATTTAACCGGGGAGCTGTTTTTT.

Points on this clonotype: A read error may be the cause here, since a much bigger clone is one base away. CDR3 in amino acids: CASSHSRVNQPQHF. The CDR3 DNA sequence: TGTGCCAGCAGTCACTCGAGGGTCAATCAGCCCCAGCATTTT. The V gene is TRBV6-2 or TRBV6-3, the J gene TRBJ1-5; D not resolved. Germline assignment: CDR1 MNHEY and CDR2 SVGEGT. The CDR3 runs 14 residues.